A selection of T cell receptor beta chains follows, all from one sample in a study of blood T cell repertoires in COVID-19. Sequenced by immunoSEQ multiplex PCR; TCRdb stores in-frame clones only, minus some. The data show about 98,000 clones, roughly 80% seen once. The sequencing input was peripheral blood. The receptors shown here come from a man aged 80 or over with acute or convalescent COVID-19. CDR3s include the opening cysteine and the closing phenylalanine or tryptophan. A D gene is named only where the DNA matches it firmly. Expanded clones get a size class; other rows say once, few or many, or leave the size out.

>.|TRBD1|TRBJ2-7|TRBV6-2/TRBV6-3
TGTGCCAGCAGTTACTACCCAGGACAGGTTCTGGGCTACGAGCAGTACTTC
CASSYYPGQVLGYEQYF
>few|.|TRBJ1-4|TRBV11-2
TGTGCCAGCAGCGCGGTGGAGCAGGGTAGGGAAAAACTGTTTTTT
CASSAVEQGREKLFF
>.|.|TRBJ2-6|TRBV6-2/TRBV6-3
TGTGCCAGCAGTTACTGGAGCTCTGGGGCCAACGTCCTGACTTTC
CASSYWSSGANVLTF
>.|TRBD1|TRBJ2-3|TRBV9
TGTGCCAGCAGCCCCGGGACAGCCCGCAGTGATACGCAGTATTTT
CASSPGTARSDTQYF
>.|.|TRBJ2-7|TRBV7-2
TGTGCCAGCAGCGAGAGGCTAGCTCACGAGCAGTACTTC
CASSERLAHEQYF
>.|TRBD1|TRBJ1-2|TRBV6-5
TGTGCCAGCAGTACTACAGGGGTATTTGGCTACACCTTC
CASSTTGVFGYTF
>.|TRBD1|TRBJ2-3|TRBV4-3
TGCGCCAGCAGCCGGATGAGTGGGGACAGGGCGGCAGATACGCAGTATTTT
CASSRMSGDRAADTQYF
>.|TRBD1|TRBJ2-2|TRBV6-6
TGTGCCAGCAGTTACTCGAGGGGGCTGACCGGGGAGCTGTTTTTT
CASSYSRGLTGELFF
>.|TRBD1|TRBJ2-7|TRBV9
TGTGCCAGCAGCGTAGAGGGGACAGGGGACGGCGAGCAGTACTTC
CASSVEGTGDGEQYF
>.|TRBD2|TRBJ2-7|TRBV4-3
TGCGCCAGCAGCCTGCGACTAGCGGCTACGCAGGAGCAGTACTTC
CASSLRLAATQEQYF
>once|.|TRBJ1-2|TRBV11-2
TGTGCCAGCAGCTTAGAGCAGGCCTATGGCTACACCTTC
CASSLEQAYGYTF
>.|TRBD2|TRBJ2-7|TRBV9
TGTGCCAGCAGCGTAGATCTACTAGCGGGTGAGCAGTACTTC
CASSVDLLAGEQYF
>.|TRBD1|TRBJ1-2|TRBV9
TGTGCCAGCAGCGAACAGGGGAACTATGGCTACACCTTC
CASSEQGNYGYTF
>few|.|TRBJ2-1|TRBV6-2/TRBV6-3
TGTGCCAGCAGTTATTTCGGACAGCGCTCCTACAATGAGCAGTTCTTC
CASSYFGQRSYNEQFF
>.|TRBD2|TRBJ2-1|TRBV11-2
TGTGCCAGCAGCTTTGGGAGCGGGAGCTCCTACAATGAGCAGTTCTTC
CASSFGSGSSYNEQFF
>.|TRBD1|TRBJ2-7|TRBV27
TGTGCCAGCGGACCGGGACAGGGTCTCTACGAGCAGTACTTC
CASGPGQGLYEQYF
>.|.|TRBJ1-3|TRBV5-1
TGCGCCAGCAGCTTGGGGGGCGGATCTGGAAACACCATATATTTT
CASSLGGGSGNTIYF
>.|TRBD2|TRBJ2-3|TRBV19
TGTGCCAGTAGTGCCGGGACTAGCGGAGCTAGCACAGATACGCAGTATTTT
CASSAGTSGASTDTQYF
>once|.|TRBJ1-1|TRBV4-1
TGCGCCAGCAGCCAACTTGCGGTGAACACTGAAGCTTTCTTT
CASSQLAVNTEAFF
>.|TRBD1|TRBJ1-1|TRBV5-5
TGTGCCAGCAGCCTTACAACAGGGGGCACTGAAGCTTTCTTT
CASSLTTGGTEAFF
>.|TRBD1|TRBJ1-5|TRBV6-5
TGTGCCAGCAGTCTCACAGGGGGGAGCAATCAGCCCCAGCATTTT
CASSLTGGSNQPQHF
>.|.|TRBJ2-6|TRBV9
TGTGCCAGCAGCGTAGTCTCGGGGGTGAGCTCTGGGGCCAACGTCCTGACTTTC
CASSVVSGVSSGANVLTF
>.|TRBD1|TRBJ1-2|TRBV11-2
TGTGCCAGCAGGGGGACAGGGGATGGCTACACCTTC
CASRGTGDGYTF
>.|TRBD2|TRBJ2-1|TRBV7-2
TGTGCCAGCAGCTTGCTAAGCGGGGGTCCGAGCTCCTACAATGAGCAGTTCTTC
CASSLLSGGPSSYNEQFF
>.|.|TRBJ2-5|TRBV6-5
TGTGCCAGCAGTTACTCCCGAACTCAAGAGACCCAGTACTTC
CASSYSRTQETQYF
>.|.|TRBJ1-2|TRBV28
TGTGCCATCAACACAGGGATCTATGGCTACACCTTC
CAINTGIYGYTF
>.|.|TRBJ2-5|TRBV7-9
TGTGCCAGCAGCCTGTCCTACGGGGAGACCCAGTACTTC
CASSLSYGETQYF
>once|TRBD1|TRBJ1-5|TRBV28
TGTGCCAGCAGGGGACAGAGGGGCGACAAATACCAAAGTTTT
CASRGQRGDKYQSF
>.|TRBD1|TRBJ2-5|TRBV7-8
TGTGCCAGCAGCCCCCGGACAGGGCCGTTTCAAGAGACCCAGTACTTC
CASSPRTGPFQETQYF
>.|.|TRBJ2-4|TRBV7-2
TGTGCCAGCAGCTTCACAGGCCCGGGAGCCAAAAACATTCAGTACTTC
CASSFTGPGAKNIQYF
>.|.|TRBJ2-7|TRBV6-2/TRBV6-3
TGTGCCAGCAGACCTACGGACACCTACGAGCAGTACTTC
CASRPTDTYEQYF
>.|.|TRBJ2-1|TRBV30
TGTGCCTGGAGTGTACTGGGACTCGGGGAGCAGTTCTTC
CAWSVLGLGEQFF
>.|TRBD2|TRBJ2-2|TRBV2
TGTGCCAGCAGTCAGCGGGGGGCGGACACCGGGGAGCTGTTTTTT
CASSQRGADTGELFF
>.|.|TRBJ2-7|TRBV28
TGTGCCAGCAGTTCATTTTACGAGCAGTACTTC
CASSSFYEQYF
>once|TRBD1|TRBJ1-2|TRBV5-1
TGCGCCAGCAGCTTCACCGGGACAGCTAACTATGGCTACACCTTC
CASSFTGTANYGYTF
>.|.|TRBJ2-7|TRBV7-9
TGTGCCAGCAGCTTAGCAGGGACAAAAAACGAGCAGTACTTC
CASSLAGTKNEQYF
>.|TRBD1|TRBJ1-6|TRBV28
TGTGCCACCGTGAAGGGGGCGCCGAATTCACCCCTCCACTTT
CATVKGAPNSPLHF
>.|TRBD2|TRBJ2-1|TRBV30
TGTGCCTGGAGTTCCATCGGGGGGGCGGACCCCTACAATGAGCAGTTCTTC
CAWSSIGGADPYNEQFF
>few|TRBD2|TRBJ2-1|TRBV3-1/TRBV3-2
TGTGCCAGCAGCCCCGCAAGCGGGGGGGGCAATGAGCAGTTCTTC
CASSPASGGGNEQFF
>.|TRBD2|TRBJ2-7|TRBV3-1/TRBV3-2
TGTGCCAGCATACCGGGACTAGCGGGGCACGAGCAGTACTTC
CASIPGLAGHEQYF
>.|.|TRBJ2-5|TRBV7-9
TGTGCCAGCAGCTCTCGTCGCGAAGAGACCCAGTACTTC
CASSSRREETQYF
>.|TRBD2|TRBJ2-7|TRBV5-1
TGCGCCAGCAGCTCACCTAGCGGGGGCCGGCGGGACGAGCAGTACTTC
CASSSPSGGRRDEQYF
>.|TRBD1|TRBJ1-2|TRBV18
TGTGCCAGCTCACCTCGGACAGGAGCCAGCTATGGCTACACCTTC
CASSPRTGASYGYTF
>.|TRBD2|TRBJ2-1|TRBV25-1
TGTGCCAGCGGCAGGACTAGCGCATCCTACAATGAGCAGTTCTTC
CASGRTSASYNEQFF
>.|TRBD2|TRBJ2-3|TRBV3-1/TRBV3-2
TGTGCCAGCAGCCAAGGCCCGACTAGCGTGGGTACGCAGTATTTT
CASSQGPTSVGTQYF
>.|.|TRBJ1-6|TRBV9
TGTGCCAGCAGCGTAGGCGGGGCCGGACCTGGTAATTCACCCCTCCACTTT
CASSVGGAGPGNSPLHF
>.|.|TRBJ2-2|TRBV7-2
TGTGCCAGCAGCTTAGCGTTAAGTCTACGGGGGGAGCTGTTTTTT
CASSLALSLRGELFF
>.|.|TRBJ2-7|TRBV4-3
TGCGCCAGCAGCCGAGAGACATACTACGAGCAGTACTTC
CASSRETYYEQYF
>.|.|TRBJ1-4|TRBV7-8
TGTGCCAGCAGCGTCCCGGCTAATGAAAAACTGTTTTTT
CASSVPANEKLFF
>.|TRBD2|TRBJ2-7|TRBV3-1/TRBV3-2
TGTGCCAGCAGACTAGCGGCCTCCTACGAGCAGTACTTC
CASRLAASYEQYF
>.|.|TRBJ2-7|TRBV6-5
TGTGCCAGCAGTCCATTAATACGACAGGCCTACGAGCAGTACTTC
CASSPLIRQAYEQYF
>.|TRBD1|TRBJ2-1|TRBV7-2
TGTGCCAGCAGCTTAGCTGCCAGGGGGGAGCAGTTCTTC
CASSLAARGEQFF
>once|.|TRBJ1-5|TRBV10-2
TGCGCCAGCAGTGCCCCACAGGCTAGCAATCAGCCCCAGCATTTT
CASSAPQASNQPQHF
>.|.|TRBJ1-5|TRBV7-2
TGTGCCAGCAGCTTTGCAGGAGGTAGCAATCAGCCCCAGCATTTT
CASSFAGGSNQPQHF
>.|TRBD1|TRBJ1-1|TRBV6-5
TGTGCCAGCAGCAGAGGGACAGCGAACACTGAAGCTTTCTTT
CASSRGTANTEAFF
>.|TRBD1|TRBJ2-7|TRBV7-6
TGTGCCAGCAGCTTAGTTTCGGGACAGGGTAACTCCTACGAGCAGTACTTC
CASSLVSGQGNSYEQYF
>.|TRBD2|TRBJ2-1|TRBV5-1
TGCGCCAGCAGCTTTTCATCGGGGGGGCAGAATGAGCAGTTCTTC
CASSFSSGGQNEQFF
>.|.|TRBJ2-7|TRBV19
TGTGCCAGTAGTGGGGCAGGGCGTTACGAGCAGTACTTC
CASSGAGRYEQYF
>.|TRBD1|TRBJ1-1|TRBV27
TGTGCCAGCGCATTATACAGGGGAGCTGAAGCTTTCTTT
CASALYRGAEAFF